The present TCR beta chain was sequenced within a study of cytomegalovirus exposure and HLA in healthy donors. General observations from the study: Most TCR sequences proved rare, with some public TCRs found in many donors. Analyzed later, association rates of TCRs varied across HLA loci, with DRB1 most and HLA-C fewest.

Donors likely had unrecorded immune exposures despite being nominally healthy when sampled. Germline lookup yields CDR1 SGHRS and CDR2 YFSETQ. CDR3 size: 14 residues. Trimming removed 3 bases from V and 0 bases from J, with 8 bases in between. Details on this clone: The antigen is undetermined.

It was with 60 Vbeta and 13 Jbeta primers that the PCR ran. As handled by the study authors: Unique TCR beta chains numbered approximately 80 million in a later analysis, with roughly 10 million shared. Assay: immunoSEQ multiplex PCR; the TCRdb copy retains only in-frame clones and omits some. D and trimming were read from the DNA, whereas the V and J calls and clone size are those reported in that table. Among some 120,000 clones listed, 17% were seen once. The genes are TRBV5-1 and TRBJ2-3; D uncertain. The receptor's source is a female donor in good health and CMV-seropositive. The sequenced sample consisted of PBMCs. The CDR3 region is CASSSFSSTDTQYF. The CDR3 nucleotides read TGCGCCAGCAGCTCCTTTTCTAGCACAGATACGCAGTATTTT.